The entry below describes one TCR beta chain. Its target is unknown. The germline V and J ends were trimmed by 3 bases and 0 bases, with 9 bases remaining between them. This CDR3 spans 14 amino acids. Per germline, CDR1 SGHAT and CDR2 FQNNGV. These data belong to a study of T cell responses to AZD1222 COVID-19 vaccine. Sequenced by immunoSEQ multiplex PCR; TCRdb stores in-frame clones only, minus some. Here the sample spans under 150,000 clones, approximately 91% being singletons. Overall study findings and caveats: In a largely white British group with more females than males, clonal diversity was possibly underestimated. Reportedly, nearly half of unique spike TCRs recognized epitopes outside B.1.351/B.1.1.7 mutations.

This clonotype originated in an adult who received the AZD1222 COVID-19 vaccine. The input for sequencing was peripheral blood, taken 28 days after the second AZD1222 dose. The chain links TRBV11-2 to TRBJ2-7; D is possibly TRBD2 (6 bases). The CDR3, as DNA: TGTGCCAGCAGCTTTCTCGGGGGCTCCTACGAGCAGTACTTC. This encodes CASSFLGGSYEQYF.